The rows below give T cell receptor beta chains drawn from one sample of a study of T cell repertoires in cytomegalovirus infection. In TCRdb, the reads were re-called with MiXCR into one record per CDR3 protein. The sample has roughly 230,000 distinct CDR3 sequences, about 18% seen once; the top ten hold about half. Specimen: CD8+ T cells from PBMCs. The receptors here all came from a human donor in good health (CMV status not recorded). Some clones in this sample may be carry-over from other donors' samples. CDR3s include the opening cysteine and the closing phenylalanine or tryptophan. The D gene is left open where the match is weak. Clone size, where shown, is once, few, many, or a class for clones that have expanded.

d_call: -; clone_size: -; v_call: TRBV2; j_call: TRBJ1-1; cdr3_aa: CASSEAPHNSRNTEAFF; cdr3_nt: TGTGCCAGCAGTGAAGCCCCCCATAACTCAAGGAACACTGAAGCTTTCTTT
d_call: -; clone_size: many; v_call: TRBV27; j_call: TRBJ1-1; cdr3_aa: CASSFRGAEAFF; cdr3_nt: TGTGCCAGCAGCTTCAGGGGCGCTGAAGCTTTCTTT
d_call: -; clone_size: many; v_call: TRBV6-6; j_call: TRBJ2-5; cdr3_aa: CASSYAEEETQYF; cdr3_nt: TGTGCCAGCAGTTACGCAGAAGAGGAGACCCAGTACTTC
d_call: -; clone_size: -; v_call: TRBV7-4; j_call: TRBJ1-1; cdr3_aa: CASSLIRASHRAGDPGTEAFF; cdr3_nt: TGTGCCAGCAGCTTAATTCGCGCTAGTCACAGGGCTGGGGATCCCGGGACTGAAGCTTTCTTT
d_call: TRBD2; clone_size: -; v_call: TRBV28; j_call: TRBJ2-7; cdr3_aa: CASSPPGGGAASYEQYF; cdr3_nt: TGTGCCAGCAGCCCACCGGGGGGGGGCGCGGCCTCCTACGAGCAGTACTTC
d_call: -; clone_size: -; v_call: TRBV28; j_call: TRBJ1-4; cdr3_aa: CASIQNEGLAAREKLFF; cdr3_nt: TGTGCCAGCATCCAAAATGAGGGTCTGGCGGCTCGGGAAAAACTGTTTTTT
d_call: -; clone_size: few; v_call: TRBV2; j_call: TRBJ2-6; cdr3_aa: CASSVPGRNSGANVLTF; cdr3_nt: TGTGCCAGCAGTGTCCCAGGGAGGAACTCTGGGGCCAACGTCCTGACTTTC
d_call: TRBD1; clone_size: few; v_call: TRBV25-1; j_call: TRBJ1-5; cdr3_aa: CASSAGTVNQPQHF; cdr3_nt: TGTGCCAGCAGTGCCGGGACAGTCAATCAGCCCCAGCATTTT
d_call: TRBD1; clone_size: many; v_call: TRBV7-2; j_call: TRBJ1-2; cdr3_aa: CASSLLPTGGHGYTF; cdr3_nt: TGTGCCAGCAGCTTACTACCTACAGGGGGCCATGGCTACACCTTC
d_call: -; clone_size: -; v_call: TRBV4-1; j_call: TRBJ2-1; cdr3_aa: CASSQGYQTPYNEQFF; cdr3_nt: TGCGCCAGCAGCCAAGGATACCAGACCCCCTACAATGAGCAGTTCTTC
d_call: -; clone_size: -; v_call: TRBV12-3/TRBV12-4; j_call: TRBJ1-2; cdr3_aa: CASSFNRGAGYTF; cdr3_nt: TGTGCCAGCAGTTTCAATCGGGGCGCTGGCTACACCTTC
d_call: TRBD2; clone_size: many; v_call: TRBV7-3; j_call: TRBJ2-3; cdr3_aa: CASSFGGGETDTQYF; cdr3_nt: TGTGCCAGCAGCTTTGGCGGGGGGGAAACAGATACGCAGTATTTT
d_call: TRBD1; clone_size: few; v_call: TRBV11-2; j_call: TRBJ1-3; cdr3_aa: CASSSGQGRRNTIYF; cdr3_nt: TGTGCCAGCAGCTCCGGACAGGGACGGAGAAACACCATATATTTT
d_call: -; clone_size: many; v_call: TRBV9; j_call: TRBJ2-7; cdr3_aa: CASSVGGPYEQYF; cdr3_nt: TGTGCCAGCAGCGTAGGCGGCCCATACGAGCAGTACTTC
d_call: TRBD1; clone_size: many; v_call: TRBV29-1; j_call: TRBJ2-1; cdr3_aa: CSVGTDVGYNEQFF; cdr3_nt: TGCAGCGTGGGGACAGACGTGGGGTACAATGAGCAGTTCTTC
d_call: TRBD1; clone_size: -; v_call: TRBV6-6; j_call: TRBJ1-5; cdr3_aa: CASTFIRTGNQPQHF; cdr3_nt: TGTGCCAGCACTTTTATTAGGACAGGGAATCAGCCCCAGCATTTT
d_call: TRBD2; clone_size: many; v_call: TRBV7-6; j_call: TRBJ2-1; cdr3_aa: CASSLLERGASDEQFF; cdr3_nt: TGTGCCAGCAGCTTATTGGAGCGGGGGGCCTCGGATGAGCAGTTCTTC
d_call: -; clone_size: few; v_call: TRBV14; j_call: TRBJ1-1; cdr3_aa: CASSQGKGLTEAFF; cdr3_nt: TGTGCCAGCAGCCAGGGAAAGGGACTCACTGAAGCTTTCTTT
d_call: TRBD1; clone_size: few; v_call: TRBV25-1; j_call: TRBJ1-1; cdr3_aa: CASSEYFRTGYDTEAFF; cdr3_nt: TGTGCCAGCAGTGAATACTTCAGGACAGGGTATGACACTGAAGCTTTCTTT
d_call: -; clone_size: -; v_call: TRBV4-1; j_call: TRBJ2-7; cdr3_aa: CASSQTIDTKSYEQYF; cdr3_nt: TGCGCCAGCAGCCAAACTATTGACACCAAGTCCTACGAGCAGTACTTC
d_call: -; clone_size: many; v_call: TRBV7-9; j_call: TRBJ1-2; cdr3_aa: CASSLVDSSYGYTF; cdr3_nt: TGTGCCAGCAGCTTAGTGGACAGCTCCTATGGCTACACCTTC
d_call: TRBD2; clone_size: -; v_call: TRBV28; j_call: TRBJ2-5; cdr3_aa: CASSFAESGGARETQYF; cdr3_nt: TGTGCCAGCAGTTTCGCCGAGAGCGGGGGGGCCCGGGAGACCCAGTACTTC
d_call: -; clone_size: many; v_call: TRBV7-2; j_call: TRBJ2-1; cdr3_aa: CASSLIENEQFF; cdr3_nt: TGTGCCAGCAGCTTAATTGAAAATGAGCAGTTCTTC